This T cell receptor (beta chain) was sequenced for a study of blood T cell repertoires in COVID-19. About the study: T cells, B-cell-depleted T cells, or PBMCs supplied cDNA or gDNA.

This table comes from immunoSEQ multiplex PCR, and its TCRdb copy is limited to in-frame clones, with some not included. The table records 250,000 to 300,000 clones, around nine tenths of them present only once. The CDR3 has 14 amino acids. V shed 5 bases, J shed 2 bases, and the junction held 6 bases outside the gene matches. Germline loops: CDR1 LNHDA, CDR2 SQIVND (reference sequence). Material: PBMCs or T cells enriched from blood (not recorded which). This sequence originates from a woman in her sixties who had recovered from COVID-19. The V gene is TRBV19, the J gene TRBJ2-7; 7 nucleotides agree with TRBD1. The CDR3 region has the DNA TGTGCCAGTAGTCCCGGGACAGAAACCTACGAGCAGTACTTC. It encodes CASSPGTETYEQYF.